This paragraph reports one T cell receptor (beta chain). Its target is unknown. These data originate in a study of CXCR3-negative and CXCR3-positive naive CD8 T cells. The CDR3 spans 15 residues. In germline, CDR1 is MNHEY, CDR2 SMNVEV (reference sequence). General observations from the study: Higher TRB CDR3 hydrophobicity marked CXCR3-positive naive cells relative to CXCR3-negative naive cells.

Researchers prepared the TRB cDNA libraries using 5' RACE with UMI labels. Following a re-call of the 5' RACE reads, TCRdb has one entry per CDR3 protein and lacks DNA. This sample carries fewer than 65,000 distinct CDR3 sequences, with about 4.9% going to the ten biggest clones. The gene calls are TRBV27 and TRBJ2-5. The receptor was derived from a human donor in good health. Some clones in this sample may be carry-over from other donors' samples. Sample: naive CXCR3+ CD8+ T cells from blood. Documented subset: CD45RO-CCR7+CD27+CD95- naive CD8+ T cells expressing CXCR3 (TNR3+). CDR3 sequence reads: CASKRSNLVLETQYF.